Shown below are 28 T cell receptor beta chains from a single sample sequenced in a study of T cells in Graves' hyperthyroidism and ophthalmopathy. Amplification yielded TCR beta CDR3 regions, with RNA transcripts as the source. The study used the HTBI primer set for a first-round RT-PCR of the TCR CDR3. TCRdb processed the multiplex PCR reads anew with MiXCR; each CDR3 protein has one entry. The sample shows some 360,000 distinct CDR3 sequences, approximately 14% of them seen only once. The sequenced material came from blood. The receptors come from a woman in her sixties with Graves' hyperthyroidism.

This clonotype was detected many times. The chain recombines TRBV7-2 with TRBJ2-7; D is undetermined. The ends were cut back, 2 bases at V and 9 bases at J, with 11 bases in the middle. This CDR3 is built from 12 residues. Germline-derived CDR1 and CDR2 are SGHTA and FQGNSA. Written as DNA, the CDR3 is TGTGCCAGCAGCTTATTGGGCTCAGCGCAGTACTTC. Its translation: CASSLLGSAQYF.

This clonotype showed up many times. The CDR3 loop reads CASSTPPRPGELFF. Here the CDR3 DNA reads TGTGCCAGCAGCACCCCACCGCGCCCCGGGGAGCTGTTTTTT. V usage is TRBV11-2 and J usage is TRBJ2-2; no clear D. Germline values: CDR1 SGHAT, CDR2 FQNNGV. V lost 5 bases to trimming and J lost 6 bases, with 13 bases between them. This CDR3 is 14 amino acids long.

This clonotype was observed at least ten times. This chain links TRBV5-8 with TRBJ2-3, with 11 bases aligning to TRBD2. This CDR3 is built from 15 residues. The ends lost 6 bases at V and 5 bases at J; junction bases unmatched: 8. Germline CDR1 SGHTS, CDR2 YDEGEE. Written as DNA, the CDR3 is TGTGCCAGCATTCCTGGCGGGACTAGCGGAGATACGCAGTATTTT. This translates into CASIPGGTSGDTQYF. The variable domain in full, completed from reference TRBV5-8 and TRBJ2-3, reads EAGVTQSPTHLIKTRGQQATLRCSPISGHTSVYWYQQALGLGLQFLLWYDEGEERNRGNFPPRFSGRQFPNYSSELNVNALELEDSALYLCASIPGGTSGDTQYFGPGTRLTVL.

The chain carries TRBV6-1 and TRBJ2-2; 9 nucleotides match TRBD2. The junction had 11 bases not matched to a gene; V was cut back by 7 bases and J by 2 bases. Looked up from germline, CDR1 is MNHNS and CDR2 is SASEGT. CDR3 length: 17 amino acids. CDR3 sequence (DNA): TGTGCCAGCATTCTCCAAGCGGGAGGAACTAACACCGGGGAGCTGTTTTTT. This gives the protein CASILQAGGTNTGELFF.

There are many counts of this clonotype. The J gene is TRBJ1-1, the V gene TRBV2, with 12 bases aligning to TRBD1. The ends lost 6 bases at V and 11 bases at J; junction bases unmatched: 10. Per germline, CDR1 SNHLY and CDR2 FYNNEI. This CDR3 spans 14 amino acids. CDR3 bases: TGTGCCAGCAGCCTGGGGACAGGGGGCGTGAAGGCTTTCTTT. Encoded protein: CASSLGTGGVKAFF. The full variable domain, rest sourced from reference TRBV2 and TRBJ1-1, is EPEVTQTPSHQVTQMGQEVILRCVPISNHLYFYWYRQILGQKVEFLVSFYNNEISEKSEIFDDQFSVERPDGSNFTLKIRSTKLEDSAMYFCASSLGTGGVKAFFGQGTRLTVV.

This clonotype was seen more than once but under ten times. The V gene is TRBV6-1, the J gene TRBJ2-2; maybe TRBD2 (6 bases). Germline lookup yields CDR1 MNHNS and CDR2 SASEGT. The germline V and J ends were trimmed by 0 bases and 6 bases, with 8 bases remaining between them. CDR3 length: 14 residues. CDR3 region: CASSEAGGSGELFF. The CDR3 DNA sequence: TGTGCCAGCAGTGAAGCCGGAGGGTCCGGGGAGCTGTTTTTT.

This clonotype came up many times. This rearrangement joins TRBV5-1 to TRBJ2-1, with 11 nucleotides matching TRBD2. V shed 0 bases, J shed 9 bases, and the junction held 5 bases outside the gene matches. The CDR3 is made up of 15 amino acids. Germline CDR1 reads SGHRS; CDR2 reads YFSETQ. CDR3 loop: CASSLEASGGREQFF. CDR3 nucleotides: TGCGCCAGCAGCTTGGAAGCTAGCGGGGGGCGTGAGCAGTTCTTC.

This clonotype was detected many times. The DNA for the CDR3 is TGTGCCTGGAGTGGCGACCCTCAGGGAGAGACCCAGTACTTC. Translated, it gives CAWSGDPQGETQYF. The chain combines TRBV30 with TRBJ2-5, with D perhaps TRBD1 (5 bases). V lost 1 base and J 4 bases, leaving 13 bases between the germline ends. CDR3 length: 14 amino acids. The germline V gene encodes CDR1 GTSNPN and CDR2 SVGIG (reference sequence). Full variable domain (rest looked up from reference TRBV30 and TRBJ2-5): SQTIHQWPATLVQPVGSPLSLECTVEGTSNPNLYWYRQAAGRGLQLLFYSVGIGQISSEVPQNLSASRPQDRQFILSSKKLLLSDSGFYLCAWSGDPQGETQYFGPGTRLLVL.

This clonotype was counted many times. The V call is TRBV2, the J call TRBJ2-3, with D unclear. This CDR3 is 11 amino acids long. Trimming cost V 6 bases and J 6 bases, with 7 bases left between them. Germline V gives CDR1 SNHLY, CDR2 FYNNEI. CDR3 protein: CASRSHDTQYF. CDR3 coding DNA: TGTGCCAGCAGGTCCCACGATACGCAGTATTTT.

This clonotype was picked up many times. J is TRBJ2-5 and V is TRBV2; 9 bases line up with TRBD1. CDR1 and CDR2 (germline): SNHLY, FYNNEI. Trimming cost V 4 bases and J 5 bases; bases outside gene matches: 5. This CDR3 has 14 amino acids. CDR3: CASSGTGVWETQYF. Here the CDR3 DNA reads TGTGCCAGCAGTGGGACAGGGGTTTGGGAGACCCAGTACTTC.

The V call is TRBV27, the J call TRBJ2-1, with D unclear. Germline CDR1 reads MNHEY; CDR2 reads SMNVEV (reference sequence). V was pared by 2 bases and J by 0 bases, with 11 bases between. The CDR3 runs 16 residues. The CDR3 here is CASSLRVSCSYNEQFF. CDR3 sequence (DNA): TGTGCCAGCAGTTTAAGAGTTAGCTGCTCCTACAATGAGCAGTTCTTC.

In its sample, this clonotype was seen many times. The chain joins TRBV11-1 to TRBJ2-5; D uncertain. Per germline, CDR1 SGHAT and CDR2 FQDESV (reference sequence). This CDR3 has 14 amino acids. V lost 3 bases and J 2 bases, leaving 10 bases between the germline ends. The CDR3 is CASSLSEAQETQYF. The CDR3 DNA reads TGTGCCAGCAGCTTGAGTGAAGCACAAGAGACCCAGTACTTC.

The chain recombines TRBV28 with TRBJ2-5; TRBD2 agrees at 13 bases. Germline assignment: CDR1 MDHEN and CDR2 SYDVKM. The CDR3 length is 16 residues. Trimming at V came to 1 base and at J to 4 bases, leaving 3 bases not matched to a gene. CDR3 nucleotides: TGTGCCAGCAGTTTATATGGGACTAGCGGGACAGAGACCCAGTACTTC. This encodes CASSLYGTSGTETQYF.

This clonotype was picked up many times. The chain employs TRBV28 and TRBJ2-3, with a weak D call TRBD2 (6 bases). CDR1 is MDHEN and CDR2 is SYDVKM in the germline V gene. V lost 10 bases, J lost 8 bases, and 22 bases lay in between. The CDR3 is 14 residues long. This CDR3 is CATLSGYTPGTQYF. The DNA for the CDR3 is TGTGCCACCCTAAGCGGGTACACCCCCGGTACGCAGTATTTT.

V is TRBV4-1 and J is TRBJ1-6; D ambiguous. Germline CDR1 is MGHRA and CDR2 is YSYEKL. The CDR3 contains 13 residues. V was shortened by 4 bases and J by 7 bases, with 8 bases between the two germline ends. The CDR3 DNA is TGCGCCAGCAGCCCTAGGATGAATTCACCCCTCCACTTT. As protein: CASSPRMNSPLHF.

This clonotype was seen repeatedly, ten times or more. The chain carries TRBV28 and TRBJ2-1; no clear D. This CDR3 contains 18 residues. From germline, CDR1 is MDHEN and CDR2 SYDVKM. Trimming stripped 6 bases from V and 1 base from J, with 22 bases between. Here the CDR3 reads CASRLHNVGGLSYNEQFF. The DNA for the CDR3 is TGTGCCAGCAGGCTCCACAACGTCGGCGGCTTATCCTACAATGAGCAGTTCTTC. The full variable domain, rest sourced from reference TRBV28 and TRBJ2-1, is DVKVTQSSRYLVKRTGEKVFLECVQDMDHENMFWYRQDPGLGLRLIYFSYDVKMKEKGDIPEGYSVSREKKERFSLILESASTNQTSMYLCASRLHNVGGLSYNEQFFGPGTRLTVL.

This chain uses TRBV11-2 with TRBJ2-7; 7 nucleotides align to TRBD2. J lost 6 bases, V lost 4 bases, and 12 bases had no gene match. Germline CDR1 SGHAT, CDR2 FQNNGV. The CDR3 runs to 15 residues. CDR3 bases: TGTGCCAGCAGCTCCTGGGACTACACCTCCCCCGAGCAGTACTTC. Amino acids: CASSSWDYTSPEQYF.

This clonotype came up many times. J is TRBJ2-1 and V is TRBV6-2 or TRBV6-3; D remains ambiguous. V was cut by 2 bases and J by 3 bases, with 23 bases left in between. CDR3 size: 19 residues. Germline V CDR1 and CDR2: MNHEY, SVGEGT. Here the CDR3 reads CASSYPSASRAASYNEQFF. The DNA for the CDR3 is TGTGCCAGCAGTTACCCGTCTGCCAGTCGAGCCGCAAGCTACAATGAGCAGTTCTTC.

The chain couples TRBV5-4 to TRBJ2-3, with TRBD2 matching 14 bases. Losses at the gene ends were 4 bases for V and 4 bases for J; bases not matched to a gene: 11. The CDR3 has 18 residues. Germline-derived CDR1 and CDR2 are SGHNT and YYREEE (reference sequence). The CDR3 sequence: CASSDSGTSGSGSDTQYF. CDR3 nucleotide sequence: TGTGCCAGCAGCGACTCCGGGACTAGCGGGAGTGGGTCAGATACGCAGTATTTT.

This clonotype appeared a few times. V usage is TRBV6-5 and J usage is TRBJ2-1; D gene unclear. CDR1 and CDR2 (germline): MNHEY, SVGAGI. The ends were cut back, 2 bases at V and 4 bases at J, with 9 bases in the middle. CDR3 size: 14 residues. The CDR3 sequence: CASSYSGPYNEQFF. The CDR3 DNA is TGTGCCAGCAGTTACAGTGGCCCATACAATGAGCAGTTCTTC.

The CDR3 protein is CASHTGGSAGELFF. CDR3 DNA: TGCGCCAGCCACACAGGGGGCTCGGCCGGGGAGCTGTTTTTT. This sequence joins TRBV5-1 and TRBJ2-2, with 9 bases matching TRBD1. Germline V CDR1 and CDR2: SGHRS, YFSETQ. The CDR3 has 14 residues. After removal of 7 bases from V and 6 bases from J, the junction contained 7 bases not matched to a gene. Complete variable domain (other parts from reference TRBV5-1 and TRBJ2-2): KAGVTQTPRYLIKTRGQQVTLSCSPISGHRSVSWYQQTPGQGLQFLFEYFSETQRNKGNFPGRFSGRQFSNSRSEMNVSTLELGDSALYLCASHTGGSAGELFFGEGSRLTVL.

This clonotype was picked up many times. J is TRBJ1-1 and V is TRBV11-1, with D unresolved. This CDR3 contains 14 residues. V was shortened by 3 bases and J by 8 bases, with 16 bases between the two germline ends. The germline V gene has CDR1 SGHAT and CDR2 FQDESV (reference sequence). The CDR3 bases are TGTGCCAGCAGCTTGTCGGGCTTCGGTCCCGAAGCTTTCTTT. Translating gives CASSLSGFGPEAFF.

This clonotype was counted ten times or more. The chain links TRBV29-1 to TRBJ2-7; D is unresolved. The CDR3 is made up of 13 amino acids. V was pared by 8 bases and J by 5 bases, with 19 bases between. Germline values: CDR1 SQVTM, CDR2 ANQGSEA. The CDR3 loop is CSIEPAETDEQYF. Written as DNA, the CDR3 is TGCAGCATCGAACCGGCAGAAACCGACGAGCAGTACTTC.

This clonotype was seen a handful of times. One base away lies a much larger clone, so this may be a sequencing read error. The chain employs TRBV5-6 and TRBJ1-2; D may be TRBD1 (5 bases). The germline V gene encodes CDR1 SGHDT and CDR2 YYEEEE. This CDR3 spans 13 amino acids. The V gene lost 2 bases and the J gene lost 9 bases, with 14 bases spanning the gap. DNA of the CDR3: TGTGCCAGCAGCTTCCGGGGCAGGGACCGCTACACCTTC. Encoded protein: CASSFRGRDRYTF.

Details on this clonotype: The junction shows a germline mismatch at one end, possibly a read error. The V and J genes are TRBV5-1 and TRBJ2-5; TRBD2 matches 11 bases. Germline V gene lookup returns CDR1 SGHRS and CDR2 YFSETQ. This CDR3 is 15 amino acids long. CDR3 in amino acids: CASSIGTSGRETQYF. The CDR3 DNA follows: TGTGCCAGCAGCATAGGGACTAGCGGAAGAGAGACCCAGTACTTC. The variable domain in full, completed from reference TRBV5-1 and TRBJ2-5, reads KAGVTQTPRYLIKTRGQQVTLSCSPISGHRSVSWYQQTPGQGLQFLFEYFSETQRNKGNFPGRFSGRQFSNSRSEMNVSTLELGDSALYLCASSIGTSGRETQYFGPGTRLLVL.

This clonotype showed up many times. The CDR3 protein is CASRASAGGEQYF. As DNA, the CDR3 is TGTGCCAGCAGAGCGTCAGCGGGAGGTGAGCAGTACTTC. V and J are TRBV11-3 and TRBJ2-7, with 9 positions matching TRBD2. V trimming: 6 bases; J trimming: 7 bases; junction bases outside the gene matches: 7. The germline V gene encodes CDR1 SGHNT and CDR2 YENEEA. CDR3 length equals 13 residues.

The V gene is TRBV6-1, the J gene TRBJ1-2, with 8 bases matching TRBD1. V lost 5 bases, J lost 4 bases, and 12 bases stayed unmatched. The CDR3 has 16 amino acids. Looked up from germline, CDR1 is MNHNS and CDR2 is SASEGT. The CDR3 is CASSHLSTGGSYGYTF. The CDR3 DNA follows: TGTGCCAGCAGTCACCTGAGTACAGGGGGGTCCTATGGCTACACCTTC.

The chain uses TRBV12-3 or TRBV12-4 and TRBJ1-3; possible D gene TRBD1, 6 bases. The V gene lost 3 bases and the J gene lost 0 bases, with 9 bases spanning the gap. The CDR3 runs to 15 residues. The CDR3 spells CASSLRTASGNTIYF. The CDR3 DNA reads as TGTGCCAGCAGTTTGAGGACAGCCTCTGGAAACACCATATATTTT.